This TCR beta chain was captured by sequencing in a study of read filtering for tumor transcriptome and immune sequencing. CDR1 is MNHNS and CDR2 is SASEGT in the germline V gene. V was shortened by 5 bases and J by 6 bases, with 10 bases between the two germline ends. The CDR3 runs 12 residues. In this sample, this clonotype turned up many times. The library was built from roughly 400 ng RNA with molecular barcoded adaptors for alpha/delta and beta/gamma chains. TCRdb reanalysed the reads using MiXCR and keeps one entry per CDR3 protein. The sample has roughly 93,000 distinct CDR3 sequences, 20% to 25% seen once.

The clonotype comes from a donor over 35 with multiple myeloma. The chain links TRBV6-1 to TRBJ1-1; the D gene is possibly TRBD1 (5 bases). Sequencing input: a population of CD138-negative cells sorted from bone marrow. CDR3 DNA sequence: TGTGCCAGCAGTAAAAGGGGTTCTGAAGCTTTCTTT. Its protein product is CASSKRGSEAFF.